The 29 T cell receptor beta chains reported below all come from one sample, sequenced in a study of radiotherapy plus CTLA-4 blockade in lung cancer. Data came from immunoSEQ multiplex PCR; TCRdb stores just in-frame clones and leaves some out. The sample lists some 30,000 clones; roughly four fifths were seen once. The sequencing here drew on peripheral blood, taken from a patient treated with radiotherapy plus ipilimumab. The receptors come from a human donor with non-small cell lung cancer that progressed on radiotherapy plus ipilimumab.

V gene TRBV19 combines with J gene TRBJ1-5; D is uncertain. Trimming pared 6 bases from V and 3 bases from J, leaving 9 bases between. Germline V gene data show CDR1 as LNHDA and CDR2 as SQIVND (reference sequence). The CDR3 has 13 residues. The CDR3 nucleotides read TGTGCCAGTAGATTCGCGCCCAATCAGCCCCAGCATTTT. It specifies CASRFAPNQPQHF.

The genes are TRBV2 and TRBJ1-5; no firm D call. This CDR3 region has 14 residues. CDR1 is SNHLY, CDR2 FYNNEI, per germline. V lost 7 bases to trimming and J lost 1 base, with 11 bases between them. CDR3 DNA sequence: TGTGCCAGCACCCCAAGGTCCAGCAATCAGCCCCAGCATTTT. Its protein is CASTPRSSNQPQHF.

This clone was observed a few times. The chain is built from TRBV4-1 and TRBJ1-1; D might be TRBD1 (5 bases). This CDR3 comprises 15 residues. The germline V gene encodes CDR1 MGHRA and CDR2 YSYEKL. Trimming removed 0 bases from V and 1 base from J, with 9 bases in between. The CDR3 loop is CASSQESGQNTEAFF. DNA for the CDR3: TGCGCCAGCAGCCAAGAGTCAGGACAGAACACTGAAGCTTTCTTT.

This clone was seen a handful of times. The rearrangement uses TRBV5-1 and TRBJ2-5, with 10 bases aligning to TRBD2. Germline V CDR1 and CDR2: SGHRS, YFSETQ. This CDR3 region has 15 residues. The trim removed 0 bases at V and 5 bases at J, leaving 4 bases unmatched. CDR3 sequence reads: CASSLGGAGGETQYF. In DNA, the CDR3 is TGCGCCAGCAGCTTGGGAGGAGCGGGAGGGGAGACCCAGTACTTC.

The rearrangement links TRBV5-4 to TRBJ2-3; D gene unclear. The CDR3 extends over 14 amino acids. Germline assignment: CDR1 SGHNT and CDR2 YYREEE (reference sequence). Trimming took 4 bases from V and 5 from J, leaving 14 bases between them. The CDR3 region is CASSLLGGKDTQYF. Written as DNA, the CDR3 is TGTGCCAGCAGCCTCTTAGGTGGGAAAGATACGCAGTATTTT.

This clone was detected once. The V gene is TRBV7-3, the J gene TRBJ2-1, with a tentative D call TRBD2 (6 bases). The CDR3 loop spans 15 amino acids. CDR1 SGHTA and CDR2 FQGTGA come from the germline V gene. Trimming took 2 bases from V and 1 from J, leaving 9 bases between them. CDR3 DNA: TGTGCCAGCAGCTTAGATAGCGGATCCTACAATGAGCAGTTCTTC. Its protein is CASSLDSGSYNEQFF.

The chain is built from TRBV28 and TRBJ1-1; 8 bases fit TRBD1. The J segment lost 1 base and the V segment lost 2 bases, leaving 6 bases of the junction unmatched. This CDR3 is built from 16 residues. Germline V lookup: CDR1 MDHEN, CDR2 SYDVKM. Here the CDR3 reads CASSLITGTGNTEAFF. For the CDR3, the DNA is TGTGCCAGCAGTTTAATAACCGGGACAGGGAACACTGAAGCTTTCTTT. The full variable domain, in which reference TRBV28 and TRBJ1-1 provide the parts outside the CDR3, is DVKVTQSSRYLVKRTGEKVFLECVQDMDHENMFWYRQDPGLGLRLIYFSYDVKMKEKGDIPEGYSVSREKKERFSLILESASTNQTSMYLCASSLITGTGNTEAFFGQGTRLTVV.

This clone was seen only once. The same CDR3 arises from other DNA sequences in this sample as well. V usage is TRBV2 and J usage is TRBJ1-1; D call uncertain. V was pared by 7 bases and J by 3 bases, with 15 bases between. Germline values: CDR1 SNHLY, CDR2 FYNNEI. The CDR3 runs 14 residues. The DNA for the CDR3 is TGTGCCAGCACCTTGGGGAAGGTGCACACTGAAGCTTTCTTT. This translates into CASTLGKVHTEAFF. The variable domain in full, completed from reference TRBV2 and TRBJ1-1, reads EPEVTQTPSHQVTQMGQEVILRCVPISNHLYFYWYRQILGQKVEFLVSFYNNEISEKSEIFDDQFSVERPDGSNFTLKIRSTKLEDSAMYFCASTLGKVHTEAFFGQGTRLTVV.

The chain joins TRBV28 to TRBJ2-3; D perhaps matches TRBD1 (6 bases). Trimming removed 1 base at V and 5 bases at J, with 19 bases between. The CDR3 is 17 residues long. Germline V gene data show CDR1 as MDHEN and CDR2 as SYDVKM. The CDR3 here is CASSLSAPGAAGDTQYF. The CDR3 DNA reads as TGTGCCAGCAGTTTATCCGCCCCAGGGGCGGCGGGAGATACGCAGTATTTT.

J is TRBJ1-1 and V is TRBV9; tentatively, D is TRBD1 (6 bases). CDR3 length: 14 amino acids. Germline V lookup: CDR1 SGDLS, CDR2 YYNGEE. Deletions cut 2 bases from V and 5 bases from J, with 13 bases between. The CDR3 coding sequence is TGTGCCAGCAGCGTCACGACAGGACTTACTGAAGCTTTCTTT. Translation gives CASSVTTGLTEAFF.

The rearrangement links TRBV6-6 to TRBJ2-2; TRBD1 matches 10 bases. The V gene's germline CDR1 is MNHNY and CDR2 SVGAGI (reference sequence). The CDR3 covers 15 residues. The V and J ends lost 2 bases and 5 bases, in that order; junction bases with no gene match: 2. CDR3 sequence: CASSYGQGDTGELFF. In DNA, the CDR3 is TGTGCCAGCAGTTACGGACAGGGGGATACCGGGGAGCTGTTTTTT.

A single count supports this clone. The CDR3 bases are TGTGCCAGCAGCGAGGAGGCGAGCACAGATACGCAGTATTTT. Translated: CASSEEASTDTQYF. V usage is TRBV9 and J usage is TRBJ2-3, with D perhaps TRBD2 (5 bases). The germline V and J ends were trimmed by 3 bases and 0 bases, with 8 bases remaining between them. The V gene's germline CDR1 is SGDLS and CDR2 YYNGEE. The CDR3 contains 14 residues.

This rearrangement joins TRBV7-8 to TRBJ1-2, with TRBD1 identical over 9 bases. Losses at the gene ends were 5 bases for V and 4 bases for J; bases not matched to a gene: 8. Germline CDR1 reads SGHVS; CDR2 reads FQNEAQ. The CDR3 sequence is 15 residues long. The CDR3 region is CASSQNTGGGYGYTF. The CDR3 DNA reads TGTGCCAGCAGCCAAAACACAGGGGGCGGCTATGGCTACACCTTC.

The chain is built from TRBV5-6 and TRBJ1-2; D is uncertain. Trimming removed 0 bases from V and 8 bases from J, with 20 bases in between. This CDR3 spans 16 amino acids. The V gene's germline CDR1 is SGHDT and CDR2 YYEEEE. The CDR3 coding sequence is TGTGCCAGCAGCTTGGCAGGTCGGGTTGGATTCGGAGGCTACACCTTC. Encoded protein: CASSLAGRVGFGGYTF.

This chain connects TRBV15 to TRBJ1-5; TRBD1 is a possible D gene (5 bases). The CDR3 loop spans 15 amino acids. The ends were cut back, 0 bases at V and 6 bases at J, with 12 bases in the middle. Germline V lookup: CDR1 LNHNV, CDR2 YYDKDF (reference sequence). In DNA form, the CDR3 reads TGTGCCACCAGCAGAGATCTTGGGGCGGTTCAGCCCCAGCATTTT. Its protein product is CATSRDLGAVQPQHF.

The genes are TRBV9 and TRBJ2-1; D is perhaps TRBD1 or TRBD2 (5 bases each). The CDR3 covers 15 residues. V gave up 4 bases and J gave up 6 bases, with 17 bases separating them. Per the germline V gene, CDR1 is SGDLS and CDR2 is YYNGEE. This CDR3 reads CASSPSGTSPNEQFF. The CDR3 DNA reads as TGTGCCAGCAGCCCATCTGGGACGTCGCCCAATGAGCAGTTCTTC. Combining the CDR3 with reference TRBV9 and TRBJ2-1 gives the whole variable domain DSGVTQTPKHLITATGQRVTLRCSPRSGDLSVYWYQQSLDQGLQFLIQYYNGEERAKGNILERFSAQQFPDLHSELNLSSLELGDSALYFCASSPSGTSPNEQFFGPGTRLTVL.

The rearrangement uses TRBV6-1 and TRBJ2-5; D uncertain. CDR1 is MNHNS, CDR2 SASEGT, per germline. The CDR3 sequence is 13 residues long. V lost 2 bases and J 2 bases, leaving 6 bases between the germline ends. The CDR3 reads CASSEHQQETQYF. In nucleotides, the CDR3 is TGTGCCAGCAGTGAACACCAGCAAGAGACCCAGTACTTC.

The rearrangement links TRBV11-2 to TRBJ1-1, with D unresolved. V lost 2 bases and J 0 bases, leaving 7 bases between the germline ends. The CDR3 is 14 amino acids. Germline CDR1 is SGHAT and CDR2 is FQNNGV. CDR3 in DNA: TGTGCCAGCAGCTTAAGCGGCCTGAACACTGAAGCTTTCTTT. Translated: CASSLSGLNTEAFF.

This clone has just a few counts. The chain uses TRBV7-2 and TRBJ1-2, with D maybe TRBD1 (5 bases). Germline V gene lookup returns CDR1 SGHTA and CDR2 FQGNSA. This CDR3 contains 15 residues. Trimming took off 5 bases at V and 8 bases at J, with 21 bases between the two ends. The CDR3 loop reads CASSPGTTDSRGYTF. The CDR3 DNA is TGTGCCAGCAGCCCGGGGACCACAGATAGTCGCGGCTACACCTTC.

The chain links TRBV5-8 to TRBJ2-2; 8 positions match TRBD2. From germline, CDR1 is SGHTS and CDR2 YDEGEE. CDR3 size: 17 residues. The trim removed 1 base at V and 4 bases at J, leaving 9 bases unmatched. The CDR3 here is CASSLFSAGEPTGELFF. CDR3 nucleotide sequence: TGTGCCAGCAGCTTGTTCTCAGCGGGAGAGCCCACCGGGGAGCTGTTTTTT.

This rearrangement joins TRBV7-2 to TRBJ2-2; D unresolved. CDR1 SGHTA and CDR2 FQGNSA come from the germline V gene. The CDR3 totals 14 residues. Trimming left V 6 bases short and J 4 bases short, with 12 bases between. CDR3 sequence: CASRKGQSTGELFF. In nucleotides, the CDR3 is TGTGCCAGCAGAAAAGGGCAGAGCACCGGGGAGCTGTTTTTT. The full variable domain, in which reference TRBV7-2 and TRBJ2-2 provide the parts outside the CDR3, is GAGVSQSPSNKVTEKGKDVELRCDPISGHTALYWYRQSLGQGLEFLIYFQGNSAPDKSGLPSDRFSAERTGGSVSTLTIQRTQQEDSAVYLCASRKGQSTGELFFGEGSRLTVL.

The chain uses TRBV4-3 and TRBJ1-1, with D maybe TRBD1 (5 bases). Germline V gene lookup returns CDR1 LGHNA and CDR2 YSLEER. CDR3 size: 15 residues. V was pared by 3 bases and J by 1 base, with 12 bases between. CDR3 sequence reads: CASSHPGRRNTEAFF. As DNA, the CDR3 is TGCGCCAGCAGCCATCCGGGACGGAGGAACACTGAAGCTTTCTTT.

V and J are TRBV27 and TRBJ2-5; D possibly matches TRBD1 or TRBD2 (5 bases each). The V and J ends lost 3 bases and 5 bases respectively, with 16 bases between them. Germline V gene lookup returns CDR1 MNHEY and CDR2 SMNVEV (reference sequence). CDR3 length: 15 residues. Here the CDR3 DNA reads TGTGCCAGCAGTTTCCGGGGCTTTTCGGGGGAGACCCAGTACTTC. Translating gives CASSFRGFSGETQYF.

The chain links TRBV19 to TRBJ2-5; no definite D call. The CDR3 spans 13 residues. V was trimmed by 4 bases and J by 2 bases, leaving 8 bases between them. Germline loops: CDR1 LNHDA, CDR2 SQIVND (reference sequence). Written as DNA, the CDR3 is TGTGCCAGTAGTAGCACATTTCAAGAGACCCAGTACTTC. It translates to CASSSTFQETQYF.

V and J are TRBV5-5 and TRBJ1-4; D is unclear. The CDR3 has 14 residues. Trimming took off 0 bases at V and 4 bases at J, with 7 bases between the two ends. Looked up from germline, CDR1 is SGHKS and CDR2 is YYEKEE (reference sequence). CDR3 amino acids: CASSLVAGNEKLFF. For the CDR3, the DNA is TGTGCCAGCAGCTTGGTCGCCGGTAATGAAAAACTGTTTTTT.

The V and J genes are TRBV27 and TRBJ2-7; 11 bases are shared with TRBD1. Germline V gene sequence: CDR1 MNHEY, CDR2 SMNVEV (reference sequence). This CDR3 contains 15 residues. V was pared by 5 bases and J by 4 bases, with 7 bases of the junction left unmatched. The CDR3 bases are TGTGCCAGCAGTCCGGGGACAGGGGGGTCATACGAGCAGTACTTC. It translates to CASSPGTGGSYEQYF.

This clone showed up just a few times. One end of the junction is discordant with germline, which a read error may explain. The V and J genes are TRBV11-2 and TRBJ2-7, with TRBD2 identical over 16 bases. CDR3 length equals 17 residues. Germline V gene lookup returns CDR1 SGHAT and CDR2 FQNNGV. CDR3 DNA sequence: TGTGCCAGCAGGGGACTAGCGGGAGGGTACTCCTCCAACGAGCAGTACTTC. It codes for CASRGLAGGYSSNEQYF.

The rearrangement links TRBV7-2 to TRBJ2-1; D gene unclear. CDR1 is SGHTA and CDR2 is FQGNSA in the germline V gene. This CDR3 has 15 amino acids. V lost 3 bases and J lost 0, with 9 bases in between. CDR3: CASSLGLSSYNEQFF. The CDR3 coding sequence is TGTGCCAGCAGCTTGGGCTTAAGCTCCTACAATGAGCAGTTCTTC.

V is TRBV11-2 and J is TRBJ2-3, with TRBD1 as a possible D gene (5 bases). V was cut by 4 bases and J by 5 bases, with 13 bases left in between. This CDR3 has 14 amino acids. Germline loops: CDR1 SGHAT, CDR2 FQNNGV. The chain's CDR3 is CASSSRGVGDTQYF. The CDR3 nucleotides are TGTGCCAGCAGCTCAAGGGGCGTCGGAGATACGCAGTATTTT.